What follows is one T cell receptor beta chain and its context. This clone was seen a single time. What this receptor recognizes is not known. Qualities for individual bases were not recorded, and no much larger clone is one base off. CDR1 is given as SGHRS and CDR2 as YFSETQ, both from the germline V gene. Between the V and J ends, shortened by 4 bases and 0 bases respectively, the junction contains 11 bases. CDR3 length: 15 amino acids, cysteine to phenylalanine. Kept here is only the CDR3 DNA, which spans 45 bases and is read in frame from base 1. These data are taken from a study of shared clonotypes between healthy human individuals (dated by TCRdb to 2018 to 2020). Background for the entire study: The cohort comprised a couple of women and a few men aged 18 to 49 years. For each donor, CD4 naive and CD4 memory were each run on three plates, CD8 naive on two plates, and CD8 memory on one plate. To increase sequencing depth and limit assay-specific biases, different laboratories used diverse techniques to prepare libraries and sequence TCR repertoires. To estimate repertoire size and how much clonotype sharing occurs between individuals, the study deeply sequenced the blood TCR repertoires of five or six healthy adults. Leukapheresis yielded between about 0.9 and 9 billion PBMCs per donor. What the work shows at the level of the full study, not this receptor alone: Incomplete sequencing was indicated by rarefaction of sorted-subset datasets, despite the large sequencing depth. Pairwise subsampling indicated that sequencing depth was expected to affect the degree of clonotype sharing among donors. When a handful of donors were compared, the shared fraction of clonotypes was around 5.1% for naive CD4, more than 3% for naive CD8, more than 2% for memory CD4, and 0.35% to 0.4% for memory CD8. The small number of donors limited the genetic and exposure-history diversity represented. Sampling was restricted to blood, and TCR repertoires in tissue are likely to differ from TCR repertoires in blood. Estimated clonotype richness was generally larger for naive than for memory subsets. Clonotypes shared by all four sorted-subset donors showed higher generation probabilities than non-shared clonotypes.

Using the deep immunoSEQ assay, TCR CDR3 regions were amplified from genomic DNA by multiplex PCR. Extracted genomic DNA from each cell subset was spread evenly across all wells of several immunoSEQ 96-well plates, with each plate serving as a replicate. For sorted subsets, each replicate PCR was loaded with 200 ng genomic DNA, equivalent to approximately 33,000 T cell genomes. The purified libraries were quantified using a Qubit 3.0 fluorometer, sized with a Bioanalyzer 2100, and then quantified again using the KAPA Library Quantification kit. Every immunoSEQ 96-well plate was sequenced on a separate single-read 150-cycle Illumina NextSeq 550 flow cell. For the original study's pipeline: Because only junctional sequences without quality scores were contained in the immunoSEQ output, filtering matching that applied to full-length reads could not be performed. To assign V/J genes and CDR3, sequences were annotated using PyIR, a Python wrapper for IgBLAST v1.9, with IMGT germline references. Reads were removed for weak V/J assignments (E-value above 1e-6), missing CDR3, stop codons, out-of-frame junctions, or ambiguous translated residues. V3J clonotypes were defined as sequences sharing an identical inferred V gene, J gene, and CDR3 amino acid sequence. Percentage overlap between repertoires was computed as shared unique clonotypes divided by the size of the smaller repertoire. RTK rarefaction, the Chao1 estimator, and Recon v2.1 estimates of unobserved clonotypes were used to assess repertoire richness. Generation probabilities for all TCRbeta clonotypes obtained by the gDNA method from a handful of donors were computed using OLGA. The table comes from immuneACCESS by way of TCRdb, which keeps in-frame sequences with V and J called. Part of the clones is missing from these tables; in studies checked, under half for an unresolved V gene and the rest for unknown reasons. V and J calls and clone size are those listed in that table; D and trimming were worked out from the DNA. The sample table contains under 550,000 clones; only one count was recorded for almost 97% of them. 0.06% of the sample comes from the top ten.

Healthy HIV-negative adults with no recently reported acute infections or vaccinations were included as donors. Every donor was a Caucasian adult living in Nashville, Tennessee, USA. CD4+ T cells were enriched through magnetic negative selection, after which naive cells were positively selected on CD45RA and the remaining negative fraction served as the memory subset. Blood was obtained by leukapheresis, after which PBMCs were separated by Ficoll-Histopaque density gradient centrifugation and cryopreserved in liquid nitrogen vapor phase. Analytical flow cytometry was used to check the purity and quantity of each magnetically sorted T cell population. Each sorted fraction had its genomic DNA isolated and then quantified by UV absorbance on a Nanodrop 2000c.

The chain is encoded by TRBV5-1 joined to TRBJ2-1; no D gene call is confident. The source of this sequence is a young woman in good health. The sample comprised naive CD4+ T cells sorted from blood. The cell subset or site label, as the study defines it: CD45RA+ positively selected. CDR3 loop: CASSRLRSSYNEQFF. The sequence in DNA is TGCGCCAGCAGCCGATTGAGAAGCTCCTACAATGAGCAGTTCTTC.